The 7 T cell receptor beta chains in this list originate from one sample, sequenced in a study of blood T cell repertoires in COVID-19. The method was immunoSEQ multiplex PCR; TCRdb's version includes in-frame clones alone and lacks a portion of them. The data hold about 200,000 clones, with around 87% observed a single time. The specimen was PBMCs or T cells enriched from blood (not recorded which). The receptors were sampled from a woman aged 25 to 39 who had recovered from COVID-19.

This clone has just a few counts. The chain is built from TRBV28 and TRBJ1-5, with D unresolved. V was shortened by 8 bases and J by 6 bases, with 11 bases between the two germline ends. The CDR3 spans 12 residues. CDR1 MDHEN and CDR2 SYDVKM come from the germline V gene. CDR3 DNA sequence: TGTGCCAGCGCCGTACCGGGTCAGCCCCAGCATTTT. Its protein product is CASAVPGQPQHF.

This chain connects TRBV28 to TRBJ1-5; D may be TRBD1 (5 bases). This CDR3 spans 12 amino acids. V lost 3 bases and J 7 bases, leaving 7 bases between the germline ends. Germline CDR1 and CDR2: MDHEN and SYDVKM. The CDR3, as DNA: TGTGCCAGCAGTTTGCAGGGACAGCCCCAGCATTTT. The encoded protein is CASSLQGQPQHF.

CDR3 bases: TGTGCCAGCAGCCAAGATAGGTTGGGCACAGGGATTTATGGCTACACCTTC. Translated: CASSQDRLGTGIYGYTF. The chain recombines TRBV14 with TRBJ1-2; perhaps TRBD1 as D (6 bases). The CDR3 sequence is 17 residues long. The V gene lost 0 bases and the J gene lost 5 bases, with 19 bases spanning the gap. Germline CDR1 is SGHDN and CDR2 is FVKESK.

CDR3: CASSGQGVGEKLFF. DNA of the CDR3: TGTGCCAGCAGCGGACAGGGGGTAGGGGAAAAACTGTTTTTT. The chain couples TRBV9 to TRBJ1-4; 9 bases align to TRBD1. Germline CDR1 SGDLS, CDR2 YYNGEE. The ends lost 3 bases at V and 8 bases at J; junction bases unmatched: 5. The CDR3 covers 14 residues.

This clone was counted once. The chain joins TRBV19 to TRBJ1-1, with a weak D call TRBD1 (6 bases). CDR1 and CDR2 from the germline V gene are LNHDA and SQIVND (reference sequence). V lost 5 bases to trimming and J lost 7 bases, with 11 bases between them. The CDR3 loop spans 12 amino acids. CDR3 region: CASSAQQGEAFF. The DNA for the CDR3 is TGTGCCAGTAGTGCCCAACAGGGTGAAGCTTTCTTT.

The rearrangement links TRBV11-3 to TRBJ2-7, with unresolved D. This CDR3 is 11 amino acids long. V lost 9 bases to trimming and J lost 7 bases, with 13 bases between them. CDR1 is SGHNT and CDR2 is YENEEA in the germline V gene. Here the CDR3 DNA reads TGTGCCAGTTCGTATCGGTTGGAGCAGTACTTC. Translated: CASSYRLEQYF.

This chain connects TRBV5-4 to TRBJ2-2; 7 bases fit TRBD1. The CDR3 runs 16 residues. Germline CDR1 reads SGHNT; CDR2 reads YYREEE (reference sequence). V dropped 0 bases and J dropped 4; count of bases not matched to a gene: 6. CDR3 loop: CASSLGRGRVTGELFF. In nucleotides, the CDR3 is TGTGCCAGCAGCTTGGGAAGGGGGCGAGTCACCGGGGAGCTGTTTTTT.